Listed below are T cell receptor beta chains from one sample, sequenced in a study of T cells in Graves' hyperthyroidism and ophthalmopathy. One entry per CDR3 protein results from TCRdb running MiXCR on the multiplex PCR reads. The sample includes a few hundred thousand distinct CDR3 sequences, 20% to 25% seen only once; the top ten take 49%. The specimen was blood. These receptors came from an older woman with Graves' ophthalmopathy. Both conserved end residues are part of each CDR3. The D gene is left open where the match is weak. Clone size is given for some rows only: seen once, a few or many times, or a class if the clone is expanded.

-	TRBV2	TRBJ2-5	many	CASSEAPARATQYF	TGTGCCAGCAGTGAAGCTCCAGCTAGAGCGACCCAGTACTTC
-	TRBV2	TRBJ2-5	many	CASSDAGFGTQYF	TGTGCCAGCAGTGATGCCGGGTTTGGGACCCAGTACTTC
-	TRBV29-1	TRBJ1-2	few	CSVDRPGSGYTF	TGCAGCGTTGATCGCCCAGGTTCCGGCTACACCTTC
-	TRBV11-2	TRBJ2-2	few	CASSLEGGLTNTGELFF	TGTGCCAGCAGCTTAGAGGGGGGACTGACAAACACCGGGGAGCTGTTTTTT
-	TRBV28	TRBJ2-7	many	CASVTPGLAEEQYF	TGTGCCAGCGTCACTCCCGGACTGGCCGAGGAGCAGTACTTC
-	TRBV27	TRBJ1-2	few	CASKDTFYGYTF	TGTGCCAGCAAAGACACCTTCTATGGCTACACCTTC
TRBD1	TRBV27	TRBJ2-1	-	CASGIGQGQQFF	TGTGCCAGCGGAATAGGACAGGGACAGCAGTTCTTC
-	TRBV7-8	TRBJ2-7	many	CASSLGVPRSYEQYF	TGTGCCAGCAGCTTAGGGGTTCCTCGATCCTACGAGCAGTACTTC
TRBD2	TRBV5-4	TRBJ2-3	-	CASTLRREGNTDTQYF	TGTGCCAGCACCTTGCGGCGGGAGGGGAACACAGATACGCAGTATTTT
TRBD1	TRBV20-1	TRBJ2-3	few	CSARDGQASTDTQYF	TGCAGTGCTAGGGACGGACAGGCGAGCACAGATACGCAGTATTTT
-	TRBV28	TRBJ2-7	-	CASSQVMERAPYEQYF	TGTGCCAGCAGCCAAGTAATGGAGCGGGCCCCCTACGAGCAGTACTTC
-	TRBV3-1	TRBJ2-7	many	CASSQAGQSYEQYF	TGTGCCAGCAGCCAAGCTGGGCAGTCCTACGAGCAGTACTTC
-	TRBV5-1	TRBJ2-1	-	CASRLRTLGESSYNEQFF	TGCGCCAGCAGATTACGCACTTTAGGGGAAAGCTCCTACAATGAGCAGTTCTTC
-	TRBV6-1	TRBJ2-7	many	CASMDGYTYEQYF	TGTGCCAGCATGGACGGTTACACCTACGAGCAGTACTTC
TRBD1	TRBV3-1	TRBJ1-5	few	CASSHSPGGEQPQHF	TGTGCCAGCAGCCATTCCCCAGGGGGCGAGCAGCCCCAGCATTTT
-	TRBV18	TRBJ2-7	few	CASSPVVVSEQYF	TGTGCCAGCTCACCAGTAGTGGTCTCAGAGCAGTACTTC
-	TRBV6-1	TRBJ1-1	few	CASSWPEGEAFF	TGTGCCAGCAGTTGGCCGGAGGGTGAAGCTTTCTTT
-	TRBV29-1	TRBJ1-3	few	CSVVGYSGNTIYF	TGCAGCGTTGTGGGTTACTCTGGAAACACCATATATTTT
TRBD2	TRBV11-2	TRBJ2-5	many	CASIRSGSTETQYF	TGTGCCAGCATCCGTAGCGGGAGCACAGAGACCCAGTACTTC
TRBD2	TRBV3-1	TRBJ2-1	few	CASSPVNSGRMYEQFF	TGTGCCAGCAGCCCCGTGAATAGCGGGAGGATGTATGAGCAGTTCTTC
TRBD1	TRBV3-1	TRBJ1-2	few	CASSHGTGGGGYTF	TGTGCCAGCAGCCACGGGACAGGGGGCGGTGGCTACACCTTC
-	TRBV20-1	TRBJ1-2	many	CSATGGNYGYTF	TGCAGTGCCACCGGGGGAAACTATGGCTACACCTTC
-	TRBV18	TRBJ2-1	few	CASSPRQGSTYNEQFF	TGTGCCAGCTCACCCCGGCAGGGCTCAACCTACAATGAGCAGTTCTTC
-	TRBV29-1	TRBJ2-2	-	CSIGSVNTGELFF	TGCAGTATAGGAAGCGTGAACACCGGGGAGCTGTTTTTT
-	TRBV20-1	TRBJ2-1	few	CSAPPPEQFF	TGCAGTGCACCTCCGCCGGAGCAGTTCTTC
-	TRBV11-2	TRBJ2-5	-	CASSLGGDGETQYF	TGTGCCAGCAGCTTGGGTGGGGACGGAGAGACCCAGTACTTC
TRBD1	TRBV5-1	TRBJ1-1	few	CASSLTAGGRGEAFF	TGCGCCAGCAGCTTAACTGCAGGGGGCCGTGGTGAAGCTTTCTTT
-	TRBV12-3/TRBV12-4	TRBJ1-2	few	CASSLARGGYGYTF	TGTGCCAGCAGTTTAGCTCGAGGGGGCTATGGCTACACCTTC
-	TRBV12-3/TRBV12-4	TRBJ2-5	many	CASSLWTEARETQYF	TGTGCCAGCAGTTTATGGACAGAAGCACGAGAGACCCAGTACTTC
-	TRBV6-1	TRBJ1-2	many	CASSDGPADYGYTF	TGTGCCAGCAGTGATGGGCCAGCTGATTATGGCTACACCTTC
TRBD1	TRBV6-6	TRBJ2-7	few	CASSYSGQVAYEQYF	TGTGCCAGCAGTTACTCGGGACAGGTAGCCTACGAGCAGTACTTC
-	TRBV7-2	TRBJ2-7	-	CASSLGGRVTYEQYF	TGTGCCAGCAGCTTAGGGGGGCGAGTTACCTACGAGCAGTACTTC
-	TRBV6-1	TRBJ1-5	many	CASGRVGDQPQHF	TGTGCCAGCGGCAGGGTTGGGGATCAGCCCCAGCATTTT
TRBD1	TRBV6-1	TRBJ1-2	few	CASSPGQGASYTF	TGTGCCAGCAGCCCGGGACAGGGGGCAAGTTACACCTTC
TRBD2	TRBV24-1	TRBJ2-1	-	CATSDSRTSGRAGDEQFF	TGTGCCACCAGTGACTCCCGGACTAGCGGGAGGGCCGGGGATGAGCAGTTCTTC
-	TRBV19	TRBJ1-5	few	CASRNSQINQPQHF	TGTGCCAGTAGGAACAGCCAAATCAATCAGCCCCAGCATTTT
-	TRBV5-6	TRBJ1-6	-	CASNQLPRATSPLHF	TGTGCCAGCAACCAGCTCCCGAGGGCCACTTCACCCCTCCACTTT
-	TRBV3-1	TRBJ2-3	few	CASSRRGTVDTQYF	TGTGCCAGCAGCCGGCGGGGGACAGTAGATACGCAGTATTTT
TRBD1	TRBV27	TRBJ1-2	many	CASRAGTGGGYTF	TGTGCCAGCAGGGCCGGGACAGGTGGTGGCTACACCTTC
-	TRBV7-2	TRBJ1-6	-	CAAGDGAYSPLHF	TGTGCCGCGGGGGACGGTGCTTATTCACCCCTCCACTTT
-	TRBV12-3/TRBV12-4	TRBJ2-2	-	CASSPWTTGELFF	TGTGCCAGCAGCCCGTGGACCACCGGGGAGCTGTTTTTT
-	TRBV12-3/TRBV12-4	TRBJ2-7	many	CASSPSSYEQYF	TGTGCCAGCAGTCCGAGCTCCTACGAGCAGTACTTC
TRBD1	TRBV7-8	TRBJ1-4	-	CASSLRQGSTNEKLFF	TGTGCCAGCAGCTTAAGACAGGGGTCAACTAATGAAAAACTGTTTTTT
-	TRBV7-3	TRBJ1-1	-	CASSLNAQGTEAFF	TGTGCCAGCAGCTTAAACGCTCAGGGCACTGAAGCTTTCTTT
-	TRBV11-3	TRBJ2-3	many	CASSLITTDTQYF	TGTGCCAGCAGCCTCATCACCACAGATACGCAGTATTTT
-	TRBV7-9	TRBJ2-6	-	CASSFGTGANVLTF	TGTGCCAGCAGCTTCGGTACTGGGGCCAACGTCCTGACTTTC
-	TRBV20-1	TRBJ2-1	-	CSVPHSGIWDNEQFF	TGCAGTGTCCCCCACTCGGGAATTTGGGACAATGAGCAGTTCTTC
-	TRBV7-2	TRBJ1-2	many	CASSLTVQGPTGGYTF	TGTGCCAGCAGCTTAACTGTCCAGGGGCCCACTGGAGGCTACACCTTC
TRBD2	TRBV5-5	TRBJ2-1	few	CASNHPAGRAYNEQFF	TGTGCCAGCAATCATCCGGCTGGGAGGGCTTACAATGAGCAGTTCTTC
TRBD1	TRBV6-1	TRBJ2-2	-	CASSDPTGGASGELFF	TGTGCCAGCAGCGACCCGACAGGGGGCGCCTCCGGGGAGCTGTTTTTT
-	TRBV20-1	TRBJ1-4	few	CSARAGPTNEKLFF	TGCAGTGCGAGAGCCGGCCCAACTAATGAAAAACTGTTTTTT
-	TRBV15	TRBJ1-4	few	CATSGSGTLHEKLFF	TGTGCCACCAGCGGATCCGGGACGTTGCATGAAAAACTGTTTTTT